This entry features one T cell receptor (beta chain) sequence. Its binding antigen is unknown. The input lacks base qualities; no much larger clone sits a single base away. These data are taken from a study of human T cells and chemical hapten exposure (dated by TCRdb to about 2021). Regarding the study in general: For sensitization, 2% DPC in acetone was applied to a 2 cm by 2 cm area of upper inner arm skin. Throughout the study period of about 25 weeks, patients also received therapeutic DPC doses to the scalp every week. Patch testing was done on the upper back using Finn chambers containing 0.01% DPC, and results were scored after 6 days according to International Contact Dermatitis Research Group standards. The mostly female patient cohort included alopecia areata with under or over 50% scalp involvement, alopecia totalis and alopecia universalis. The libraries were sequenced as a pool, and the TCR yield per sample differed mostly because of small variations in library volumes within the pool. This study followed changes in the peripheral blood TCR repertoire in vivo during primary and secondary sensitization of alopecia patients to the hapten diphenylcyclopropenone (DPC). Patient blood was sampled pre-sensitization (week 0) and at 2, 6 and about 24 weeks after DPC sensitization. Under 30 alopecia patients gave blood for TCR sequencing at one to four time points (pre-sensitization, 2, 6 and 24 weeks).

The time point label corresponds to: patch test 3, about 24 weeks after DPC sensitization. The intended sense of this specimen's treatment or condition label: therapeutic diphenylcyclopropenone sensitization with weekly scalp DPC. At each patch-test visit, blood was drawn before the patch test was applied. To be eligible, patients had to be aged 18 to 70, diagnosed with alopecia and judged suitable for DPC therapy, while pregnant patients were excluded. Total RNA was extracted from unfractionated whole blood collected in Tempus Blood RNA tubes. Findings and caveats that apply to the study as a whole: Compared with pre-sensitization or healthy control sets, expanded TCRs formed significantly more large CDR3 similarity clusters, which is consistent with antigen-driven responses. Repeated subsampling changed both the strength of the expansion versus patch-test correlation and the threshold at which the correlation became significant. The number of TCRs above 1 in 1000 frequency did not change with DPC sensitization; there was no evidence of global repertoire structure alterations. Patch test score was positively correlated with the number of PT1 expanded TCRs, with significance at thresholds 8, 16 and 32 but not at 4. Alopecia, a presumed autoimmune disease, was present in all patients, so the immune response of the patients might differ from that of healthy individuals.

The method behind the library was RACE. The sequencer was a NextSeq 500. During library preparation, unique molecular identifiers were attached to individual cDNA molecules so that TCRs could be counted in a quantitative, reproducible way. For every blood RNA sample, sequencing covered both the TCR alpha and TCR beta chains. Under the source paper's analysis protocol: The median number of TCRs per sample was approximately 98,000, ranging from about 20,000 to 750,000. The Decombinator software suite was used to annotate V, J and CDR3 in the TCR reads. For PS versus PT1 abundance plots, all samples were subsampled to the same number of TCRs (28,000). Expanded TCRs were defined as absent before sensitization and observed at least eight times at the 2-week time point. TCRdb reprocessed the public reads (quality trimming at Q25 with fastp, clone calling with MiXCR) and kept in-frame beta chains. Identical CDR3 proteins give one entry, which carries the most common genes and DNA. What appears here as the V and J calls and clone size reflects TCRdb's work, not the paper's. In all, the sample holds about 120,000 distinct CDR3 sequences, and over 9% of those were seen once. Around 2.2% of the sample is held by the ten biggest clonotypes.

CDR1 and CDR2, per the germline V gene (reference sequence), are SEHNR and FQNEAQ. The germline ends are 12 bases apart after V is trimmed by 3 bases and J by 13 bases. The CDR3, cysteine through phenylalanine, is 11 amino acids long. Of the read, only the CDR3 DNA is kept; its 33 bases are in frame from base 1. The source material was whole blood, sampled in connection with sensitization to the hapten diphenylcyclopropenone (DPC). This sequence uses TRBV7-9 and TRBJ1-2, with a weak D call of TRBD1 (6 bases match). This TCR derives from a woman aged 50 to 65 with alopecia areata. Some clones in this sample may be carry-over from other donors' samples. This receptor carries the CDR3 CASSFLQGPTF. The nucleotides are TGTGCCAGCAGCTTTCTGCAGGGGCCCACCTTC.